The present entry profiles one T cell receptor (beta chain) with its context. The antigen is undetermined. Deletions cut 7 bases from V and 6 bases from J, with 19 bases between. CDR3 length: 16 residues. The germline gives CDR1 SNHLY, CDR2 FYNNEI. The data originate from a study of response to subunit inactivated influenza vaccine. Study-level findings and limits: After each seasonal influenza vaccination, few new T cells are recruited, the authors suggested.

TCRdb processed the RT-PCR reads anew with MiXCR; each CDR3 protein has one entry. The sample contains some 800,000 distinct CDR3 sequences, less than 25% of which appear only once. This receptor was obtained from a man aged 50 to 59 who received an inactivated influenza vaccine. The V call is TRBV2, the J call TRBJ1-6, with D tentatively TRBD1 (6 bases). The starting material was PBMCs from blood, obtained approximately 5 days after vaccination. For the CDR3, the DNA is TGTGCCAGCAACAGGGATGAGTTTCGCATTAATTCACCCCTCCACTTT. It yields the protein CASNRDEFRINSPLHF.